Listed here are 17 T cell receptor beta chains from one sample, sequenced in a study of blood T cell repertoires in COVID-19. Assay: immunoSEQ multiplex PCR; the TCRdb copy retains only in-frame clones and omits some. The data contain roughly 140,000 clones, about 91% of them singletons. Sequencing used peripheral blood. The receptors stem from a human donor in a cohort sampled during active COVID-19.

This clone was seen just once. This chain uses TRBV12-3 or TRBV12-4 with TRBJ2-7; D may be TRBD1 (5 bases). Between the trimmed V and J ends, which lost 3 bases and 2 bases, there was a span of 8 bases. The CDR3 is made up of 13 amino acids. The CDR3 DNA reads TGTGCCAGCAGTTTGGACACCGCCTACGAGCAGTACTTC. Protein product: CASSLDTAYEQYF.

V gene TRBV4-1 combines with J gene TRBJ2-2, with D possibly being TRBD2 (6 bases). The CDR3 is 16 residues long. V was trimmed by 5 bases and J by 5 bases, leaving 18 bases between them. In germline, CDR1 is MGHRA, CDR2 YSYEKL. The CDR3 region is CASSKGRGGRTGELFF. Written as DNA, the CDR3 is TGCGCCAGCAGCAAGGGGCGGGGAGGTAGAACCGGGGAGCTGTTTTTT.

The chain recombines TRBV2 with TRBJ2-3; D is possibly TRBD2 (5 bases). The germline gives CDR1 SNHLY, CDR2 FYNNEI. V was trimmed by 4 bases and J by 0 bases, leaving 5 bases between them. The CDR3 covers 13 residues. The CDR3 region has the DNA TGTGCCAGCAGTGGGACTAGCACAGATACGCAGTATTTT. Translation: CASSGTSTDTQYF.

This clone was seen a handful of times. This chain uses TRBV7-2 with TRBJ2-1; 7 bases line up with TRBD1. The CDR3 contains 15 residues. Trimming cost V 5 bases and J 0 bases; bases outside gene matches: 4. Per the germline V gene, CDR1 is SGHTA and CDR2 is FQGNSA. The CDR3 protein is CASSEGQSSYNEQFF. The DNA for the CDR3 is TGTGCCAGCAGCGAGGGACAGAGCTCCTACAATGAGCAGTTCTTC.

The rearrangement links TRBV2 to TRBJ1-2; 9 bases fit TRBD1. The V and J ends lost 7 bases and 4 bases, in that order; junction bases with no gene match: 4. The CDR3 consists of 13 residues. The V gene's germline CDR1 is SNHLY and CDR2 FYNNEI. The chain's CDR3 is CASTRDRVYGYTF. The CDR3 DNA is TGTGCCAGCACCCGGGACAGGGTCTATGGCTACACCTTC.

V is TRBV11-2 and J is TRBJ1-3; D might be TRBD1 (6 bases). The CDR3 spans 13 residues. V was pared by 6 bases and J by 4 bases, with 10 bases between. Germline loops: CDR1 SGHAT, CDR2 FQNNGV. CDR3 nucleotide sequence: TGTGCCAGCAGTCCAACAGGGGGAAACACCATATATTTT. Its protein is CASSPTGGNTIYF.

The gene calls are TRBV9 and TRBJ2-2, with D uncertain. Germline values: CDR1 SGDLS, CDR2 YYNGEE. Deletions cut 0 bases from V and 3 bases from J, with 6 bases between. This CDR3 spans 14 amino acids. The CDR3 bases are TGTGCCAGCAGCGTAGAACAGTACACCGGGGAGCTGTTTTTT. Its translation: CASSVEQYTGELFF.

V is TRBV5-1 and J is TRBJ2-3; D unclear. This CDR3 comprises 12 residues. V was pared by 2 bases and J by 3 bases, with 4 bases between. Germline CDR1 SGHRS, CDR2 YFSETQ. CDR3 residues: CASSFSTDTQYF. The CDR3 DNA is TGCGCCAGCAGCTTTAGTACAGATACGCAGTATTTT. Looking up the rest from reference TRBV5-1 and TRBJ2-3 gives the full variable domain: KAGVTQTPRYLIKTRGQQVTLSCSPISGHRSVSWYQQTPGQGLQFLFEYFSETQRNKGNFPGRFSGRQFSNSRSEMNVSTLELGDSALYLCASSFSTDTQYFGPGTRLTVL.

The CDR3: CASSLVRQTQETQYF. CDR3 in DNA: TGTGCCAGCAGCTTAGTGAGGCAGACCCAAGAGACCCAGTACTTC. This chain links TRBV7-9 with TRBJ2-5; the D is unclear. The CDR3 sequence is 15 residues long. Germline V gene lookup returns CDR1 SEHNR and CDR2 FQNEAQ (reference sequence). V was trimmed by 1 base and J by 1 base, leaving 10 bases between them.

This clone has only a few counts. The rearrangement links TRBV12-3 or TRBV12-4 to TRBJ1-5; D ambiguous. Between the trimmed V and J ends, which lost 1 base and 4 bases, there was a span of 5 bases. The CDR3 length is 13 residues. CDR3 loop: CASSLDENQPQHF. The CDR3 coding sequence is TGTGCCAGCAGTTTAGATGAGAATCAGCCCCAGCATTTT.

This clone turned up a few times. The chain recombines TRBV13 with TRBJ2-5; 12 nucleotides align to TRBD2. The CDR3 has 16 amino acids. Germline V CDR1 and CDR2: PRHDT, FYEKMQ (reference sequence). Trimming at V came to 2 bases and at J to 1 base, leaving 2 bases not matched to a gene. In nucleotides, the CDR3 is TGTGCCAGCAGCTTATCGGGACTAGCGGGCCAAGAGACCCAGTACTTC. It codes for CASSLSGLAGQETQYF.

V gene TRBV5-1 combines with J gene TRBJ1-3, with D perhaps TRBD1 (6 bases). CDR1 SGHRS and CDR2 YFSETQ come from the germline V gene. Trimming took off 1 base at V and 0 bases at J, with 14 bases between the two ends. The CDR3 is 17 amino acids. CDR3 region: CASSLIPQGNSGNTIYF. CDR3 nucleotide sequence: TGCGCCAGCAGCTTGATCCCACAGGGCAACTCTGGAAACACCATATATTTT. Using reference TRBV5-1 and TRBJ1-3 for the parts outside the CDR3, the full variable domain is KAGVTQTPRYLIKTRGQQVTLSCSPISGHRSVSWYQQTPGQGLQFLFEYFSETQRNKGNFPGRFSGRQFSNSRSEMNVSTLELGDSALYLCASSLIPQGNSGNTIYFGEGSWLTVV.

The table lists this clone with a count of one. The gene calls are TRBV9 and TRBJ2-3, with 8 bases identical to TRBD2. The CDR3 loop spans 20 amino acids. Germline V gene data show CDR1 as SGDLS and CDR2 as YYNGEE. The ends lost 0 bases at V and 2 bases at J; junction bases unmatched: 17. The DNA for the CDR3 is TGTGCCAGCAGCGTAGCCCCCGTGGCTAGCGGGTCGTCCCTCACAGATACGCAGTATTTT. Translating it yields CASSVAPVASGSSLTDTQYF.

The gene calls are TRBV11-1 and TRBJ2-5, with 8 nucleotides matching TRBD1. Germline-derived CDR1 and CDR2 are SGHAT and FQDESV (reference sequence). The CDR3 sequence is 15 residues long. Trimming took 3 bases from V and 1 from J; bases not matched to a gene: 4. The CDR3 sequence is CASSFFTGGQETQYF. The CDR3, as DNA: TGTGCCAGCAGCTTTTTCACAGGGGGCCAAGAGACCCAGTACTTC.

This clone was detected once. The chain carries TRBV7-9 and TRBJ1-2, with D hard to call. V lost 1 base, J lost 3 bases, and 9 bases lay in between. This CDR3 comprises 14 residues. From germline, CDR1 is SEHNR and CDR2 FQNEAQ (reference sequence). Here the CDR3 reads CASSLGPSDYGYTF. In nucleotides, the CDR3 is TGTGCCAGCAGCTTAGGCCCAAGCGACTATGGCTACACCTTC.

The chain employs TRBV6-6 and TRBJ1-5, with 9 positions matching TRBD1. The germline CDR1 and CDR2 sequences are MNHNY and SVGAGI (reference sequence). The V gene end was trimmed by 7 bases and the J gene end by 4 bases; junction bases not matched to a gene: 8. The CDR3 extends over 15 amino acids. CDR3 sequence: CASKIPGQGNQPQHF. CDR3 DNA: TGTGCCAGCAAGATCCCGGGACAGGGTAATCAGCCCCAGCATTTT.

This clone showed up just a few times. The rearrangement joins TRBV7-9 to TRBJ1-3; D is ambiguous. Germline CDR1 reads SEHNR; CDR2 reads FQNEAQ (reference sequence). The CDR3 sequence is 15 residues long. The germline V and J ends were trimmed by 4 bases and 0 bases, with 10 bases remaining between them. CDR3 amino acids: CASSSGVNSGNTIYF. The CDR3 region has the DNA TGTGCCAGCAGCTCCGGGGTAAACTCTGGAAACACCATATATTTT.